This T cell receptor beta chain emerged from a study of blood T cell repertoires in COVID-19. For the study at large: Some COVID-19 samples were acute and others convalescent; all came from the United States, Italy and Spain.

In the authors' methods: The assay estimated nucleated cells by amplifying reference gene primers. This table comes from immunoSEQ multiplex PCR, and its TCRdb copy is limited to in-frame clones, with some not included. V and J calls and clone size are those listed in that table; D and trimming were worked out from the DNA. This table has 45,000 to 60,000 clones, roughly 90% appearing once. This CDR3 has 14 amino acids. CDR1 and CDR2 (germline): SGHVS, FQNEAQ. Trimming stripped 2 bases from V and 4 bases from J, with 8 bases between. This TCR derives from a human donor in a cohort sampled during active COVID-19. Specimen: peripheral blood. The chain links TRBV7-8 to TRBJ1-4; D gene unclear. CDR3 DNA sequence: TGTGCCAGCAGCTTAAGAGCGGGTAATGAAAAACTGTTTTTT. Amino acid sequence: CASSLRAGNEKLFF. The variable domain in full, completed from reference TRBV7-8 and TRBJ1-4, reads GAGVSQSPRYKVAKRGQDVALRCDPISGHVSLFWYQQALGQGPEFLTYFQNEAQLDKSGLPSDRFFAERPEGSVSTLKIQRTQQEDSAVYLCASSLRAGNEKLFFGSGTQLSVL.